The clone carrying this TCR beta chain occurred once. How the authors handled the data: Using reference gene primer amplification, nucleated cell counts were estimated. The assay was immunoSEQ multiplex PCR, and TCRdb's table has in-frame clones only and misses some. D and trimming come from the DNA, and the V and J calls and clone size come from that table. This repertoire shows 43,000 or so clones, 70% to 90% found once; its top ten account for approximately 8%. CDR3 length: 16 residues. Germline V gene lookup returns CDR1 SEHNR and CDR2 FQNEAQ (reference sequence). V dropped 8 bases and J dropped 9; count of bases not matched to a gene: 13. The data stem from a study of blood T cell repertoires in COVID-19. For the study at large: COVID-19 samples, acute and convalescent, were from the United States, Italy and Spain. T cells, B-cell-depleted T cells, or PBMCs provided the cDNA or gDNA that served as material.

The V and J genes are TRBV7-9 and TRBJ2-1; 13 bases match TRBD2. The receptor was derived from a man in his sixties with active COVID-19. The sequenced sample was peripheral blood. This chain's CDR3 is CASGGTSGIMGGEQFF. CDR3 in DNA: TGTGCCAGCGGAGGGACTAGCGGGATTATGGGGGGTGAGCAGTTCTTC.